This TCR beta chain was profiled in a study of blood T cell repertoires in COVID-19. This table comes from immunoSEQ multiplex PCR, and its TCRdb copy is limited to in-frame clones, with some not included. The data contain 340,000 or so clones, around 85% of them singletons. Germline CDR1 SGHTA, CDR2 FQGNSA. The CDR3 has 17 amino acids. The V segment lost 2 bases and the J segment 1 base; nucleotides outside the gene matches: 8. The V call is TRBV7-2, the J call TRBJ2-3; 8 bases align to TRBD2. Material: PBMCs or T cells enriched from blood (not recorded which). This TCR was sampled from a woman between 35 and 50 years old with acute COVID-19. The CDR3 spells CASSLSGSGRGTDTQYF. CDR3 coding DNA: TGTGCCAGCAGCTTATCAGGAAGCGGGAGAGGCACAGATACGCAGTATTTT.